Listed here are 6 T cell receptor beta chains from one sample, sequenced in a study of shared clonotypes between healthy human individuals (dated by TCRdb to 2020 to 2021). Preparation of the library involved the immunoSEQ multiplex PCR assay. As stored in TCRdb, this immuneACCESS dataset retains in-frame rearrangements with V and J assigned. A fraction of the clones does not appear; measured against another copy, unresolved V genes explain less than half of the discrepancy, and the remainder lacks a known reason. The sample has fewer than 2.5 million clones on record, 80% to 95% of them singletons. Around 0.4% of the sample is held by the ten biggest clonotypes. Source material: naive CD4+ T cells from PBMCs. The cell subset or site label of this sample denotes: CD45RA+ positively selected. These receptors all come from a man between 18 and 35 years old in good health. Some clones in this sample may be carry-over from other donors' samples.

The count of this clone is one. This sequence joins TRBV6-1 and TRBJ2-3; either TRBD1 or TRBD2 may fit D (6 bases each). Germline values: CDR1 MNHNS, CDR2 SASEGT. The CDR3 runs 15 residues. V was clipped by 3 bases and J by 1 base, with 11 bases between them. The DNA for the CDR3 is TGTGCCAGCAGTGATAGGGGGGACCGCACAGATACGCAGTATTTT. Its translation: CASSDRGDRTDTQYF.

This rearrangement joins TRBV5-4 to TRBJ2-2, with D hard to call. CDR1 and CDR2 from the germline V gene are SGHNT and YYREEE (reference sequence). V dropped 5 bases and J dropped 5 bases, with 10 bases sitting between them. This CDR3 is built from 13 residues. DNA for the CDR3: TGTGCCAGCAGTCAGGATGTGACCGGGGAGCTGTTTTTT. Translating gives CASSQDVTGELFF.

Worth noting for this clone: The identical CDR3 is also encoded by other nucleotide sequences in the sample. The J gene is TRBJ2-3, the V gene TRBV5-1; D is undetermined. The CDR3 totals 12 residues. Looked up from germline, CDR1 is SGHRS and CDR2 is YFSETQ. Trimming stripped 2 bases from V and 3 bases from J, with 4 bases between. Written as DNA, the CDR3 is TGCGCCAGCAGCTTTAGTACAGATACGCAGTATTTT. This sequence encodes CASSFSTDTQYF.

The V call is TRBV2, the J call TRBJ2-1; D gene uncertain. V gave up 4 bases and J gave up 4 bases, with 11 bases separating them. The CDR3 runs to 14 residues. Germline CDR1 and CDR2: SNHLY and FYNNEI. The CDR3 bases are TGTGCCAGCAGTGTTCGGGCCGAATACAATGAGCAGTTCTTC. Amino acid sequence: CASSVRAEYNEQFF.

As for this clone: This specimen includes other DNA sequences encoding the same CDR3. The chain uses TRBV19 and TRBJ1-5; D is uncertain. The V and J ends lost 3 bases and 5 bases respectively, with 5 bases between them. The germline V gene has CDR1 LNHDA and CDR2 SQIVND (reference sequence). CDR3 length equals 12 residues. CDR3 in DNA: TGTGCCAGTAGTATGGGGTATCAGCCCCAGCATTTT. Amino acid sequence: CASSMGYQPQHF.

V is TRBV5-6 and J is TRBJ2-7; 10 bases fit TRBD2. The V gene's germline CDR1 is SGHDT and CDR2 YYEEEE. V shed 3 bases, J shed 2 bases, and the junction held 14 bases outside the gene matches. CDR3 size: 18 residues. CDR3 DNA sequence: TGTGCCAGCAGCTCGGGCTGGGGACTAGCGCGATTCCCCTACGAGCAGTACTTC. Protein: CASSSGWGLARFPYEQYF.